This T cell receptor (beta chain) is from a study of blood T cell repertoires in COVID-19. Overall study: The United States, Italy and Spain were the sources of the acute and convalescent COVID-19 samples. T cells, B-cell-depleted T cells, or PBMCs supplied cDNA or gDNA.

This clone was counted ten times or more. Original analysis: How many nucleated cells were present was estimated from reference gene primer amplification. The data were produced by immunoSEQ multiplex PCR, yet TCRdb's version contains in-frame clones alone and is incomplete. D and trimming come from the DNA, and the V and J calls and clone size come from that table. The profile covers 240,000 or so clones, with roughly 80% appearing a single time and under 15% taken by the ten largest. Trimming cost V 1 base and J 4 bases; bases outside gene matches: 18. CDR1 SGHDN and CDR2 FVKESK come from the germline V gene. This CDR3 has 20 residues.

The V call is TRBV14, the J call TRBJ2-3; 9 positions match TRBD2. Material: peripheral blood. The TCR originated in a woman aged 55-69 years with active or convalescent COVID-19. The CDR3: CASSQGRYSGGPVSSDTQYF. CDR3 sequence (DNA): TGTGCCAGCAGCCAAGGGCGATATAGCGGGGGCCCGGTTTCGTCAGATACGCAGTATTTT. Filled out from reference TRBV14 and TRBJ2-3, the complete variable domain reads EAGVTQFPSHSVIEKGQTVTLRCDPISGHDNLYWYRRVMGKEIKFLLHFVKESKQDESGMPNNRFLAERTGGTYSTLKVQPAELEDSGVYFCASSQGRYSGGPVSSDTQYFGPGTRLTVL.